This TCR beta chain was sequenced during a study of Tregs in tolerant kidney transplant recipients (dated by TCRdb to about 2019). Concerning the study at large: Related donors were used in the transplants with nonmyeloablative bone marrow transplantation, and mixed chimerism was transient in the human trials. The study used TCRbeta sequencing to identify donor-specific regulatory T cells before combined kidney and bone marrow transplantation, then tracked those cells after transplant.

CDR1 and CDR2, per the germline V gene (reference sequence), are PRHDT and FYEKMQ. The CDR3 starts with the cysteine, ends with the phenylalanine, and has 15 residues. Sequencing covers 36 bases of the CDR3, shown here with the frame starting at base 1. V is cut back by 2 bases and J by 3 bases, with 7 bases in the junction unmatched. The time point label of this sample denotes: blood sample drawn before combined kidney and bone marrow transplant. Thawed PBMCs were FACS-sorted into unstimulated Tregs (CD4+CD25+CD127-), CD4+ non-Tregs (CD4+CD25-), CD4 cells and CD8 cells. Patients were 4 combined kidney and bone marrow transplant recipients from the ITN036ST trial, and only these trial subjects had samples available. Healthy control blood was processed to PBMCs by Ficoll density gradient and cryopreserved, and patient PBMCs were collected before and after transplant. Broader findings and caveats from the paper: Biological reproducibility was not directly addressed, though technical replication error appeared minimal. Donor-specific Treg expansion exceeded global Treg expansion in tolerant patients, suggesting antigen-driven rather than nonspecific expansion. For some patients the PCR primers changed over time, which made it impossible to compare the samples from those patients at the nucleotide level. The most biologically relevant and donor-specific TCRbeta repertoire appeared to be identified by expanding Tregs with activated donor B cells. Because only a small number of patients were included, the study had limitations, and the results will need to be validated in larger populations as well as under other immunosuppression protocols.

On this clone itself: Its antigen remains unidentified. The read ends 3 residues early relative to the CDR3; the germline J gene fills the gap.

Genomic DNA was extracted from sorted cells with the QIAGEN DNeasy Blood and Tissue Kit for TCRbeta CDR3 sequencing. Through immunoSEQ, high-throughput TCRbeta CDR3 sequencing was done commercially, including PCR amplification with internal controls and bias correction. The original pipeline was this. A unique productive TCRbeta sequence was defined by the CDR3 nucleotide sequence when primers matched, and otherwise by the CDR3 amino acid sequence together with the Vbeta and Jbeta genes. Sorting error was corrected by removing sequences shared between sorted populations at a frequency ratio of 2:1 or less, and the remaining shared sequences were assigned to the higher population. A sequence was defined as donor-reactive if the sequence was expanded at least 5-fold in CFSE-low cells compared with unstimulated cells and had a frequency of at least 0.01% in CFSE-low cells. Repertoire divergence was quantified by Jensen-Shannon divergence calculated from the top 100 TCRbeta sequences ranked by frequency. When a sample had multiple sequencing runs, each run was corrected for sorting error separately and the runs were then pooled. TCRdb took this table from immuneACCESS and kept in-frame rearrangements with V and J called. Such tables lack part of the clones; where checked against another copy, unresolved V genes explain under half of the gap, and the rest is unexplained. V and J calls and clone size are those listed in that table; D and trimming were worked out from the DNA. In this sample's table one finds 30,000 to 35,000 clones. Clones ranked in the top ten supply roughly 7.1% of the sample.

The TCR was taken from a human donor who received a combined kidney and bone marrow transplant. The chain was built from TRBV13 and TRBJ2-7; 7 central bases correspond to TRBD2. Sample: CD8+ T cells from blood, taken before the transplant. CDR3 protein: CASSLRGRADYEQYF. The covered CDR3 bases are TGTGCCAGCAGCTTACGGGGGAGGGCCGACTACGAG.